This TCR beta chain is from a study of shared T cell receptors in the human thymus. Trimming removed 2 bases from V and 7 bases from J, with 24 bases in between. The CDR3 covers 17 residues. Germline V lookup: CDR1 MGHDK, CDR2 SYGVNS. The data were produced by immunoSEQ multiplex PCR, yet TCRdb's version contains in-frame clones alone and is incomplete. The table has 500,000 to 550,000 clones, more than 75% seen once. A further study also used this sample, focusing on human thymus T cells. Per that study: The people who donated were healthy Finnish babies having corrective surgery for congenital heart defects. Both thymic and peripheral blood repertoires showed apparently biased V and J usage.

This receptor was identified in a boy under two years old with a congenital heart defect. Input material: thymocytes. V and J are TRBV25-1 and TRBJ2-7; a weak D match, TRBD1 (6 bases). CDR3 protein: CASSEDDQGHRLREQYF. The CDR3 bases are TGTGCCAGCAGTGAAGACGACCAGGGGCACCGCCTACGAGAGCAGTACTTC.